A selection of T cell receptor beta chains follows, all from one sample in a study of identical twins. Each CDR3 protein gets one entry after TCRdb re-called the 5' RACE reads with MiXCR. The table shows 230,000 or so distinct CDR3 sequences, with 6.5% to 9.5% occurring only once. These same data were also listed under a study on yellow fever vaccine responses in identical twins.

Sequences were obtained from CD8+ T cells sorted from blood. The receptors were sampled from a woman under 30 in good health. Both conserved end residues are part of each CDR3. D genes are given only for firm matches. Size is stated for part of the rows, as once, few or many counts, or as a class when the clone is expanded.

TRBJ1-1	TRBV7-8	few	.	CASSLAGDLNTEAFF	TGTGCCAGCAGCTTAGCTGGGGATTTGAACACTGAAGCTTTCTTT
TRBJ2-7	TRBV7-9	.	.	CASTTESPTYEQYF	TGTGCCAGCACCACTGAGAGCCCAACCTACGAGCAGTACTTC
TRBJ1-5	TRBV2	.	TRBD1	CASSPGQGSQPQHF	TGTGCCAGTTCCCCGGGACAGGGCAGTCAGCCCCAGCATTTT
TRBJ2-7	TRBV11-2	few	.	CASSLVAGSYEQYF	TGTGCCAGCAGCTTAGTTGCAGGGTCCTACGAGCAGTACTTC
TRBJ2-2	TRBV3-1	few	.	CASSPPGVNTGELFF	TGTGCCAGCAGCCCCCCAGGGGTGAACACCGGGGAGCTGTTTTTT
TRBJ2-5	TRBV9	many	.	CASSAQLEETQYF	TGTGCCAGCAGCGCACAACTAGAAGAGACCCAGTACTTC
TRBJ2-7	TRBV3-1	many	TRBD1	CASSPMGQPFDEQYF	TGTGCCAGCAGCCCCATGGGACAGCCGTTTGACGAGCAGTACTTC
TRBJ1-5	TRBV28	few	TRBD1	CASGRGQDSDQPQHF	TGTGCCAGCGGCCGAGGACAGGATAGCGATCAGCCCCAGCATTTT
TRBJ2-4	TRBV28	few	.	CASSFRRWQRGAKNIQYF	TGTGCCAGCAGTTTTCGTCGGTGGCAGCGAGGAGCCAAAAACATTCAGTACTTC
TRBJ2-7	TRBV20-1	few	.	CSASDEGHVSYEQYF	TGCAGTGCTAGTGACGAGGGACACGTATCCTACGAGCAGTACTTC
TRBJ1-6	TRBV9	few	.	CASSEDSYLASPLHF	TGTGCCAGCAGCGAGGACAGTTACCTGGCTTCACCCCTCCACTTT
TRBJ2-7	TRBV20-1	few	.	CTQGKQYF	TGCACCCAGGGGAAGCAGTACTTC
TRBJ2-1	TRBV20-1	few	.	CSVQRSEQFF	TGCAGTGTCCAGCGTAGTGAGCAGTTCTTC
TRBJ2-1	TRBV7-9	.	.	CASSLTADEQFF	TGTGCCAGCAGCTTAACAGCGGATGAGCAGTTCTTC
TRBJ2-5	TRBV7-2	few	.	CARAEGEVLGGQETQYF	TGTGCCAGAGCAGAGGGAGAGGTGTTAGGGGGACAAGAGACCCAGTACTTC
TRBJ1-2	TRBV9	.	.	CASSVVGAPGGVGYTF	TGTGCCAGCAGCGTAGTTGGGGCCCCCGGGGGGGTCGGCTACACCTTC
TRBJ2-7	TRBV28	few	.	CASSLSSTSYEQYF	TGTGCCAGCAGTTTATCGAGTACCTCCTACGAGCAGTACTTC
TRBJ1-2	TRBV5-1	few	.	CASIFIGSGDYTF	TGCGCCAGCATCTTCATAGGGTCAGGAGACTACACCTTC
TRBJ2-7	TRBV20-1	.	TRBD1	CSASVGTGVYEQYF	TGCAGTGCTAGTGTAGGGACAGGGGTCTACGAGCAGTACTTC
TRBJ2-7	TRBV5-1	few	.	CASSLGGRGRLYEQYF	TGCGCCAGCAGCTTGGGGGGTCGGGGACGGCTCTACGAGCAGTACTTC
TRBJ2-7	TRBV4-3	.	.	CASSPGASSYEQYF	TGCGCCAGCAGCCCTGGGGCGAGCTCCTACGAGCAGTACTTC
TRBJ2-7	TRBV11-1	.	TRBD1	CASSTPGQGPRSSYEQYF	TGTGCCAGCAGCACACCGGGACAGGGACCTAGAAGCTCCTACGAGCAGTACTTC
TRBJ2-5	TRBV20-1	.	TRBD2	CSARVIIPLAGQETQYF	TGCAGTGCTAGAGTTATCATTCCGCTAGCGGGACAAGAGACCCAGTACTTC
TRBJ2-7	TRBV11-2	few	.	CASSLWAGGGTLFYEQYF	TGTGCCAGCAGCTTATGGGCTGGGGGCGGTACATTATTCTACGAGCAGTACTTC
TRBJ2-2	TRBV6-1	few	.	CASSASAGSGELFF	TGTGCCAGCAGTGCCTCGGCGGGCTCCGGGGAGCTGTTTTTT
TRBJ1-1	TRBV19	few	.	CASSRWTTEAFF	TGTGCCAGTAGTAGATGGACCACTGAAGCTTTCTTT
TRBJ2-1	TRBV7-8	many	.	CASSLGGLLPQLEQFF	TGTGCCAGCAGCTTAGGGGGACTGCTACCCCAATTGGAGCAGTTCTTC
TRBJ2-3	TRBV4-3	few	.	CASSQDKTSEADTQYF	TGCGCCAGCAGCCAAGATAAGACTAGTGAGGCAGATACGCAGTATTTT
TRBJ2-7	TRBV28	few	TRBD1	CASSMLRGLYEQYF	TGTGCCAGCAGTATGCTAAGGGGGCTCTACGAGCAGTACTTC
TRBJ2-1	TRBV7-8	many	.	CASSLSSGYNEQFF	TGTGCCAGCAGCTTATCGAGCGGCTACAATGAGCAGTTCTTC
TRBJ1-1	TRBV4-1	many	TRBD1	CASSQKQGARTEAFF	TGCGCCAGCAGCCAAAAACAGGGGGCGCGCACTGAAGCTTTCTTT
TRBJ2-7	TRBV27	.	TRBD2	CASSEPGLDYEQYF	TGTGCCAGCAGTGAGCCGGGACTAGATTACGAGCAGTACTTC
TRBJ2-1	TRBV4-1	few	TRBD2	CASSQPRGGPYNEQFF	TGCGCCAGCAGCCAACCTCGGGGGGGCCCTTACAATGAGCAGTTCTTC
TRBJ2-2	TRBV20-1	.	.	CSAVRDTITGELFF	TGCAGTGCTGTGAGGGACACCATCACCGGGGAGCTGTTTTTT
TRBJ2-1	TRBV27	.	.	CASSPRSLGGSPPTYNEQFF	TGTGCCAGCAGCCCTAGGTCGTTGGGCGGGTCCCCTCCTACCTACAATGAGCAGTTCTTC
TRBJ2-4	TRBV28	.	.	CASSLGRRDKNIQYF	TGTGCCAGCAGTCTAGGACGCCGGGACAAAAACATTCAGTACTTC
TRBJ2-4	TRBV29-1	many	.	CSVERAGGTNIQYF	TGCAGCGTTGAGAGGGCAGGGGGGACGAACATTCAGTACTTC
TRBJ2-2	TRBV5-1	few	.	CASSASGTPPGELFF	TGCGCCAGCAGCGCCTCCGGGACCCCCCCCGGGGAGCTGTTTTTT
TRBJ2-7	TRBV7-9	many	TRBD2	CASSLSLAEYREQYF	TGTGCCAGCAGCTTATCACTAGCGGAGTATCGCGAGCAGTACTTC
TRBJ2-5	TRBV14	few	.	CASSQDLGQLEETQYF	TGTGCCAGCAGCCAAGATCTTGGGCAGTTGGAAGAGACCCAGTACTTC
TRBJ2-5	TRBV29-1	many	TRBD2	CSASPSGLAGFGETQYF	TGCAGCGCTAGCCCGTCGGGACTAGCGGGGTTCGGGGAGACCCAGTACTTC
TRBJ2-3	TRBV24-1	.	.	CATSESPLADTQYF	TGTGCCACCAGTGAGTCCCCCTTGGCGGATACGCAGTATTTT
TRBJ2-2	TRBV6-5	many	TRBD1	CASSYGGQGAVGELFF	TGTGCCAGCAGTTACGGGGGACAGGGGGCTGTCGGGGAGCTGTTTTTT
TRBJ1-1	TRBV9	few	.	CASSVEPDRIINTEAFF	TGTGCCAGCAGCGTAGAACCCGACAGAATAATAAACACTGAAGCTTTCTTT
TRBJ2-7	TRBV4-1	many	.	CASSKGGSAISYEQYF	TGCGCCAGCAGTAAGGGCGGGTCCGCGATTTCCTACGAGCAGTACTTC
TRBJ1-2	TRBV2	few	.	CASSVGMAGLFVSGYTF	TGTGCCAGCAGTGTTGGGATGGCAGGGTTGTTCGTTAGTGGCTACACCTTC
TRBJ2-3	TRBV20-1	.	.	CSARVVTGTDTQYF	TGCAGTGCTAGAGTTGTCACTGGCACAGATACGCAGTATTTT
TRBJ2-2	TRBV12-3/TRBV12-4	few	TRBD1	CASTIGTGGAGELFF	TGTGCCAGCACTATTGGGACAGGGGGAGCCGGGGAGCTGTTTTTT
TRBJ2-7	TRBV12-3/TRBV12-4	few	TRBD1	CASSFVGGGEQYF	TGTGCCAGCAGTTTCGTAGGGGGCGGCGAGCAGTACTTC